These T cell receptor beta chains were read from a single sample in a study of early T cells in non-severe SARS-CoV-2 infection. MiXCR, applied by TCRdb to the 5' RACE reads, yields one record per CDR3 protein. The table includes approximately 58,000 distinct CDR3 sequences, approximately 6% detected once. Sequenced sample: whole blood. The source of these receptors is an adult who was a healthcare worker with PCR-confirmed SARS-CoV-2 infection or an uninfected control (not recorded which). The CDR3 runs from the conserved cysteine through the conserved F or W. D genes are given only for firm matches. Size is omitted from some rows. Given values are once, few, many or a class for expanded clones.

DNA: TGTGCCAGCAGCCAAGATAGGGCCGCCGAGCAGTACTTC; CDR3: CASSQDRAAEQYF; length: 13; V: TRBV4-2; D: NA; size: NA; J: TRBJ2-7
DNA: TGTGCCAGCAGTTACTCATCAGGGAAGGTCTACTCCTACGAGCAGTACTTC; CDR3: CASSYSSGKVYSYEQYF; length: 17; V: TRBV6-2/TRBV6-3; D: NA; size: NA; J: TRBJ2-7
DNA: TGTGCCAGCAGTTACTCACCCACAGATACGCAGTATTTT; CDR3: CASSYSPTDTQYF; length: 13; V: TRBV6-6; D: NA; size: NA; J: TRBJ2-3
DNA: TGTGCCAGCAGTGAATCCCCAGGGATCGCGAATCAGCCCCAGCATTTT; CDR3: CASSESPGIANQPQHF; length: 16; V: TRBV6-1; D: NA; size: NA; J: TRBJ1-5
DNA: TGCGCCAGCAGCCAAATCCCCGGGACAAGAGGGACTGAAGCTTTCTTT; CDR3: CASSQIPGTRGTEAFF; length: 16; V: TRBV4-1; D: NA; size: many; J: TRBJ1-1
DNA: TGCGCCAGCAGCGTCGGGACAGGGGAATTCGAGCAGTACTTC; CDR3: CASSVGTGEFEQYF; length: 14; V: TRBV5-1; D: TRBD1; size: many; J: TRBJ2-7
DNA: TGTGCCAGCAGCGCCACAGGTTTTTTGGGCAATGAGCAGTTCTTC; CDR3: CASSATGFLGNEQFF; length: 15; V: TRBV9; D: NA; size: many; J: TRBJ2-1
DNA: TGTGCTAGTGGTTTGGTAGGACAGAACACTGAAGCTTTCTTT; CDR3: CASGLVGQNTEAFF; length: 14; V: TRBV12-5; D: NA; size: few; J: TRBJ1-1
DNA: TGTGCTAGTGGTCTCCGTAGGGCCGAAAGACTCACAGATACGCAGTATTTT; CDR3: CASGLRRAERLTDTQYF; length: 17; V: TRBV12-5; D: NA; size: many; J: TRBJ2-3
DNA: TGTGCCTGCAACTCGGGGGATCCACTCTATGGCTACACCTTC; CDR3: CACNSGDPLYGYTF; length: 14; V: TRBV19; D: NA; size: many; J: TRBJ1-2
DNA: TGTGCCAGCAGTAAAAGAGGACAGGAGATCAGTCAGCCCCAGCATTTT; CDR3: CASSKRGQEISQPQHF; length: 16; V: TRBV12-3/TRBV12-4; D: TRBD1; size: NA; J: TRBJ1-5
DNA: TGTGCCAGCAGTTTAGGACAGGGCGCGAAGTACTTC; CDR3: CASSLGQGAKYF; length: 12; V: TRBV28; D: TRBD1; size: NA; J: TRBJ2-7
DNA: TGTGCCAGCAGTCCATTAGCGGGGGGCTTAACAGATACGCAGTATTTT; CDR3: CASSPLAGGLTDTQYF; length: 16; V: TRBV27; D: TRBD2; size: few; J: TRBJ2-3
DNA: TGTGCCAGCAGTTACGGAGACATTCAGTACTTC; CDR3: CASSYGDIQYF; length: 11; V: TRBV6-2/TRBV6-3; D: NA; size: few; J: TRBJ2-4
DNA: TGTGCCAGCAGTCTTGGGACAGTCTATGGCTACACCTTC; CDR3: CASSLGTVYGYTF; length: 13; V: TRBV12-3/TRBV12-4; D: TRBD1; size: NA; J: TRBJ1-2
DNA: TGTGCTAGTGGTTTGGAGCGGGGCGGCGTCACTGAAGCTTTCTTT; CDR3: CASGLERGGVTEAFF; length: 15; V: TRBV12-5; D: NA; size: NA; J: TRBJ1-1
DNA: TGCAGCGTTGAGGATGAAACAGGGGCAACTAATGAAAAACTGTTTTTT; CDR3: CSVEDETGATNEKLFF; length: 16; V: TRBV29-1; D: TRBD1; size: NA; J: TRBJ1-4
DNA: TGCGCCAGCAGCCGGGGGGACGGTCACAATGAGCAGTTCTTC; CDR3: CASSRGDGHNEQFF; length: 14; V: TRBV4-3; D: NA; size: few; J: TRBJ2-1
DNA: TGTGCCATCAGTGGCGAGGGTAAATTTGGCTACACCTTC; CDR3: CAISGEGKFGYTF; length: 13; V: TRBV10-3; D: NA; size: many; J: TRBJ1-2
DNA: TGTGCCAGCTCACCGACAGCGGGGGGGCAGGAGACCCAGTACTTC; CDR3: CASSPTAGGQETQYF; length: 15; V: TRBV18; D: TRBD2; size: NA; J: TRBJ2-5
DNA: TGTGCCACCAGTGCCGGGACAGGGTTGGAGAGTGAGCAGTTCTTC; CDR3: CATSAGTGLESEQFF; length: 15; V: TRBV24-1; D: TRBD1; size: many; J: TRBJ2-1
DNA: TGTGCCAGCTCACCCTACCCGCCAGGGGTACTCTACGAGCAGTACTTC; CDR3: CASSPYPPGVLYEQYF; length: 16; V: TRBV18; D: NA; size: many; J: TRBJ2-7